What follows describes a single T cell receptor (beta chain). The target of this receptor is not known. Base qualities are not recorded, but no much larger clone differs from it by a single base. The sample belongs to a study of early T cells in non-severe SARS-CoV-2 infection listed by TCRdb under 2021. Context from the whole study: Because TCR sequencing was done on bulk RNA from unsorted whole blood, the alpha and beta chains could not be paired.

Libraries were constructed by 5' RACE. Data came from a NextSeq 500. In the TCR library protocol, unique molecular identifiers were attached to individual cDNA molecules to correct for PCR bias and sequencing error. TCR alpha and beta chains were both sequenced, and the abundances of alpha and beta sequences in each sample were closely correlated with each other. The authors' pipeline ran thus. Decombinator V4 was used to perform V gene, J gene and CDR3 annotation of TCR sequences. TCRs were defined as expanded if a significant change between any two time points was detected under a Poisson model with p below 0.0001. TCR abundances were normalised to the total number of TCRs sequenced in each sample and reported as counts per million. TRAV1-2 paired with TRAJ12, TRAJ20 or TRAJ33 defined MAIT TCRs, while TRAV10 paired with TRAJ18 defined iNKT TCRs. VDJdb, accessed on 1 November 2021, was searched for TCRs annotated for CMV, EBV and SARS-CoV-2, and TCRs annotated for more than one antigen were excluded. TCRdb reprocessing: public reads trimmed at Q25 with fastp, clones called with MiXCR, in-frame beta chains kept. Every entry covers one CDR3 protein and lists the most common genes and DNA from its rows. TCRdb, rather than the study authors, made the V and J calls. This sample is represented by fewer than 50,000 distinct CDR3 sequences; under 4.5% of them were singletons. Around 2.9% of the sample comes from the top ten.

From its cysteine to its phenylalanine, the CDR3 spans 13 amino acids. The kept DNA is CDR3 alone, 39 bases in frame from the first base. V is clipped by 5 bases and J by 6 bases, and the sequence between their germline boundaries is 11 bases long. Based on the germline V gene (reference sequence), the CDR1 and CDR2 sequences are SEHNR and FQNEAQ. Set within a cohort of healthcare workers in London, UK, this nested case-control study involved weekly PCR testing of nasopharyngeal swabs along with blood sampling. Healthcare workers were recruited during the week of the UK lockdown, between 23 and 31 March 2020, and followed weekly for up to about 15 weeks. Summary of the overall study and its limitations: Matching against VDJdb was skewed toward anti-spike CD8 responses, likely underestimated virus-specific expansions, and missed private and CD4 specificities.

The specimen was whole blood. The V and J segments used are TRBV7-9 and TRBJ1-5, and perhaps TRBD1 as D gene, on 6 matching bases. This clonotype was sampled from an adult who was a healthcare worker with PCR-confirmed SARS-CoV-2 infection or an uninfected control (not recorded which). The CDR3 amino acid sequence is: CASSLRGGQPQHF. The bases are TGTGCCAGCAGCCTCAGGGGCGGTCAGCCCCAGCATTTT.